This TCR beta chain was retrieved from a study of cytomegalovirus exposure and HLA in healthy donors. Study information: Around 80 million unique TCR sequences came from HLA-typed donors in an early release.

A word on this clone: What it binds is unknown.

Germline V gives CDR1 SGHNT, CDR2 YYREEE (reference sequence). Losses at the gene ends were 0 bases for V and 7 bases for J; bases not matched to a gene: 7. CDR3 size: 16 residues. Use of 60 Vbeta and 13 Jbeta primers characterized the PCR. Measured with immunoSEQ multiplex PCR; TCRdb has only the in-frame clones, and not every one. This sample has 95,000 to 150,000 clones; about 81% occur once, and the top ten carry 0.95% to 1.4%. Study observations and caveats: Owing to their indistinguishability, certain V segments, notably TRBV6-2 and TRBV6-3, were excluded. Sequencing likely produced, as an artifact, a cluster of highly shared sequence variants.

The specimen sequenced was PBMCs. The chain has TRBV5-4 and TRBJ1-6; 7 positions match TRBD1. The sequence came from a woman under 40 in good health and CMV-seronegative. The CDR3 region is CASSLGGAGGNSPLHF. CDR3 nucleotides: TGTGCCAGCAGCTTGGGGGGTGCAGGGGGAAATTCACCCCTCCACTTT. Using reference TRBV5-4 and TRBJ1-6 for the parts outside the CDR3, the full variable domain is ETGVTQSPTHLIKTRGQQVTLRCSSQSGHNTVSWYQQALGQGPQFIFQYYREEENGRGNFPPRFSGLQFPNYSSELNVNALELDDSALYLCASSLGGAGGNSPLHFGNGTRLTVT.